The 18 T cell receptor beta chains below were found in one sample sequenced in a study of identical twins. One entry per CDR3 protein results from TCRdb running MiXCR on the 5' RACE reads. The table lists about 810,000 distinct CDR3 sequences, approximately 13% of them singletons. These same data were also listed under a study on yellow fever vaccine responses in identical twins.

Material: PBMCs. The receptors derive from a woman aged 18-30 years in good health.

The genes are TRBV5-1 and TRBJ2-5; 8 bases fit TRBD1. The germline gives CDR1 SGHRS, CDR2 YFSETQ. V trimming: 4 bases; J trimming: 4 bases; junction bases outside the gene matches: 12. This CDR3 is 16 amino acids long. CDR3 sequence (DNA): TGCGCCAGCAGCCCAAAGGACAGGGAATTAGGAGAGACCCAGTACTTC. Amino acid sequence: CASSPKDRELGETQYF.

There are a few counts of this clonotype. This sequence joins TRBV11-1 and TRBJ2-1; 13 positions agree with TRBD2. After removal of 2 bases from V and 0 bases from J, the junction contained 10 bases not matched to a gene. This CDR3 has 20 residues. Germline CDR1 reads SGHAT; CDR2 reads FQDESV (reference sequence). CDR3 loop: CASSLPRTSGGARSYNEQFF. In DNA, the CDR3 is TGTGCCAGCAGCTTACCTCGCACTAGCGGGGGGGCCCGCTCCTACAATGAGCAGTTCTTC.

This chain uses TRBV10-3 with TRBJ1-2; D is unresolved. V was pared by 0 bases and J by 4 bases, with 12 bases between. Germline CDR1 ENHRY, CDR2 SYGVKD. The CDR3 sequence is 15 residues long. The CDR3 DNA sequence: TGTGCCATCAGTGAGTCGAATTCCAGGAGCTATGGCTACACCTTC. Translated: CAISESNSRSYGYTF.

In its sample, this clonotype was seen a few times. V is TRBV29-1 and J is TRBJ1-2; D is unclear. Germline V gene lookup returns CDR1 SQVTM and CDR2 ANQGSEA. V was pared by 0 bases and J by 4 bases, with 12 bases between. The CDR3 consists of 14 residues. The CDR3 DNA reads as TGCAGCGTTGAAGAGACCTACAGCCCCTATGGCTACACCTTC. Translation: CSVEETYSPYGYTF.

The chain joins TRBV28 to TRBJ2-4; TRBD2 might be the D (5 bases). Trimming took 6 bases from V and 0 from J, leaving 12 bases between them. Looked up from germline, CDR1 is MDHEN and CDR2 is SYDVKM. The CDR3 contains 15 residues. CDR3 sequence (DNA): TGTGCCAGCAGCCCTCCCGGGGTAGCCAAAAACATTCAGTACTTC. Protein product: CASSPPGVAKNIQYF.

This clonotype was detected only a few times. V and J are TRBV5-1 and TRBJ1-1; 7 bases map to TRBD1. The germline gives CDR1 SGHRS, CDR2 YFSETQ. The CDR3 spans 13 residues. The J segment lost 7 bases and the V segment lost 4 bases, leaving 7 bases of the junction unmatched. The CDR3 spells CASSGRDSGEAFF. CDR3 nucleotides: TGCGCCAGCAGCGGCCGGGACAGTGGTGAAGCTTTCTTT.

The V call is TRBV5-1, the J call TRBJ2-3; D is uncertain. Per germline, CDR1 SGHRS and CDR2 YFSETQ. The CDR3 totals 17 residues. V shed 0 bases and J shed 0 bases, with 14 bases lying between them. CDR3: CASSLAISDPSTDTQYF. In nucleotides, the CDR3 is TGCGCCAGCAGCTTGGCCATATCGGATCCTAGCACAGATACGCAGTATTTT.

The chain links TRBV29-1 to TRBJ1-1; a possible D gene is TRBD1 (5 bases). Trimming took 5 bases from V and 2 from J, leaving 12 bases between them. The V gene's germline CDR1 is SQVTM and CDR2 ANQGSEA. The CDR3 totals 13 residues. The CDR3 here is CSVNRGDNTEAFF. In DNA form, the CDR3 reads TGCAGCGTTAACCGGGGGGATAACACTGAAGCTTTCTTT.

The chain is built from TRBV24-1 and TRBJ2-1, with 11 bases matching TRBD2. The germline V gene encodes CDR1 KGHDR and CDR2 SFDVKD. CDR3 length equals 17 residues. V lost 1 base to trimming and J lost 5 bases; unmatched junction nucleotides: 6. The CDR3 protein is CATSDLDTSGRHNEQFF. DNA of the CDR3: TGTGCCACCAGTGATTTAGACACTAGCGGGAGACACAATGAGCAGTTCTTC.

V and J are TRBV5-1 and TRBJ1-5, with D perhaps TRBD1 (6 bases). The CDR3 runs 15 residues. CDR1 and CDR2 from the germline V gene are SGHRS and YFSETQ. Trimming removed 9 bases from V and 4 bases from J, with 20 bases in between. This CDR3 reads CATHPGGSGNQPQHF. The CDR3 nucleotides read TGCGCCACCCACCCCGGGGGCAGTGGTAATCAGCCCCAGCATTTT.

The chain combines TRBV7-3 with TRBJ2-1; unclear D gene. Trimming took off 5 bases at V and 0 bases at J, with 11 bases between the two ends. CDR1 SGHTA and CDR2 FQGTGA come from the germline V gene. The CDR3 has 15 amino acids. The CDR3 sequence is CASSPIKTSYNEQFF. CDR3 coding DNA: TGTGCCAGCAGCCCCATAAAAACCTCCTACAATGAGCAGTTCTTC. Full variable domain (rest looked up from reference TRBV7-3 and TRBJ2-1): GAGVSQTPSNKVTEKGKYVELRCDPISGHTALYWYRQSLGQGPEFLIYFQGTGAADDSGLPNDRFFAVRPEGSVSTLKIQRTERGDSAVYLCASSPIKTSYNEQFFGPGTRLTVL.

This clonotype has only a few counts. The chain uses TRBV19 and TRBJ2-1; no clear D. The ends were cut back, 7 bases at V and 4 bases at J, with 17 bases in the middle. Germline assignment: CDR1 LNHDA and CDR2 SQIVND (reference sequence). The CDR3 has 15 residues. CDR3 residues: CASTREVFLYNEQFF. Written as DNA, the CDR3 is TGTGCCAGTACGCGTGAGGTTTTTTTATACAATGAGCAGTTCTTC.

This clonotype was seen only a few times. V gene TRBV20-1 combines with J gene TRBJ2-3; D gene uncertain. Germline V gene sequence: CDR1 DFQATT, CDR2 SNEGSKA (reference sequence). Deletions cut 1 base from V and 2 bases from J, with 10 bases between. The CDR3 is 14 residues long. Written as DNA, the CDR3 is TGCAGTGCTAGAGGGCCCGGCACCACAGATACGCAGTATTTT. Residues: CSARGPGTTDTQYF.

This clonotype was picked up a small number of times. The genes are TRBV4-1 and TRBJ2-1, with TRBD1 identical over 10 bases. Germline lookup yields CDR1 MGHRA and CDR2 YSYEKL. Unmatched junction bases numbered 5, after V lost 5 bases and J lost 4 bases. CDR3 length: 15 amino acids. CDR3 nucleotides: TGCGCCAGCAGCGCCGGGACAGGGGTTTACAATGAGCAGTTCTTC. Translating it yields CASSAGTGVYNEQFF.

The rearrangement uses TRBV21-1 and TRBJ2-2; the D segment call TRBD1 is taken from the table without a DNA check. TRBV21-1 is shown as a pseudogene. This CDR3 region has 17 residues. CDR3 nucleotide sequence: TGTGCCAGCAGCCCCCCCGGAACAGCGAGGAACACCGGGCAGCTGTTTTTT. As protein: CASSPPGTARNTGQLFF.

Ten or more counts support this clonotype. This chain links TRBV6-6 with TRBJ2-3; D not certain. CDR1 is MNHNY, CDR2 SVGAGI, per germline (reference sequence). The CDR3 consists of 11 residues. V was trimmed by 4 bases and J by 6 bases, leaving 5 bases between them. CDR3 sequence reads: CASSWTDTQYF. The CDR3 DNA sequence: TGTGCCAGCAGTTGGACCGATACGCAGTATTTT.

CDR3 DNA sequence: TGTGCCAGCAGCTTAACCGGTGGGGGGCCTAATCAGCCCCAGCATTTT. Its protein is CASSLTGGGPNQPQHF. J is TRBJ1-5 and V is TRBV7-3; possibly TRBD1 for D (6 bases). Per germline, CDR1 SGHTA and CDR2 FQGTGA. Trimming took off 0 bases at V and 4 bases at J, with 13 bases between the two ends. This CDR3 contains 16 residues. Full variable domain (rest looked up from reference TRBV7-3 and TRBJ1-5): GAGVSQTPSNKVTEKGKYVELRCDPISGHTALYWYRQSLGQGPEFLIYFQGTGAADDSGLPNDRFFAVRPEGSVSTLKIQRTERGDSAVYLCASSLTGGGPNQPQHFGDGTRLSIL.

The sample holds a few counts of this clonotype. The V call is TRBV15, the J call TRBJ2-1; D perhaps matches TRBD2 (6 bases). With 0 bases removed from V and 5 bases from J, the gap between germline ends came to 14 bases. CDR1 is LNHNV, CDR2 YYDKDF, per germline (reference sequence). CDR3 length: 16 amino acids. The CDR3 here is CATSRDLELANNEQFF. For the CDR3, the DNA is TGTGCCACCAGCAGAGACTTGGAACTAGCCAACAATGAGCAGTTCTTC.